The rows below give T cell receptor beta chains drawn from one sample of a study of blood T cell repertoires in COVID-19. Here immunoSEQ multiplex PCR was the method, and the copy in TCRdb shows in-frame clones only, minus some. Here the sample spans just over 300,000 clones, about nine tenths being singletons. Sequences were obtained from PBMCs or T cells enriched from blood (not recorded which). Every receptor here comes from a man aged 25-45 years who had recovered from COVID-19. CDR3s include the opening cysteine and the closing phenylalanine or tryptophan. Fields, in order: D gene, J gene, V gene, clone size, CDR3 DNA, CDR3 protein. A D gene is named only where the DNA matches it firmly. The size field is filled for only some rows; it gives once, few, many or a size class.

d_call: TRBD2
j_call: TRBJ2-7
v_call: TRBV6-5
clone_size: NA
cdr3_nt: TGTGCCTCGCGGCGGGGGGGCTACGAGCAGTACTTC
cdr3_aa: CASRRGGYEQYF

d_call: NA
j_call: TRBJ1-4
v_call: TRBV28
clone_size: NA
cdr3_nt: TGTGCCAGCAGGAACCAGGGATCTAATGAAAAACTGTTTTTT
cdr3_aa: CASRNQGSNEKLFF

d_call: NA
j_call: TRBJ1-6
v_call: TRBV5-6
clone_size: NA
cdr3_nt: TGTGCCAGCAGCCACCGGGGTCCAGCCCGCCTTAATTCACCCCTCCACTTT
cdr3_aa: CASSHRGPARLNSPLHF

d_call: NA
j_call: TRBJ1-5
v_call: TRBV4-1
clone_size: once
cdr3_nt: TGCGCCAGCAGCCAAGCCGGGGGCGGGGGGAATCAGCCCCAGCATTTT
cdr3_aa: CASSQAGGGGNQPQHF

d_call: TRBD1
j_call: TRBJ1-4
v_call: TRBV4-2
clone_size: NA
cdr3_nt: TGTGCCAGCAGCCAAGATAGGGTGGGACAGGGGGCGGCTAATGAAAAACTGTTTTTT
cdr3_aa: CASSQDRVGQGAANEKLFF

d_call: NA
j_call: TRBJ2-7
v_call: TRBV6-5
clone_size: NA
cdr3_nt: TGTGCCAGCAGTTCACAGCGGGTGCAGTACTTC
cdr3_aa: CASSSQRVQYF

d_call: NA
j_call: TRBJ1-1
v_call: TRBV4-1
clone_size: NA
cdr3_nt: TGCGCCAGCAGCCTCGGGCCGGGACAGAACACTGAAGCTTTCTTT
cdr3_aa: CASSLGPGQNTEAFF

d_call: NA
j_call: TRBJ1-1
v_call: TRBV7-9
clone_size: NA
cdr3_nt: TGTGCCAGCAGCTTTATTCTGAACACTGAAGCTTTCTTT
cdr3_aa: CASSFILNTEAFF

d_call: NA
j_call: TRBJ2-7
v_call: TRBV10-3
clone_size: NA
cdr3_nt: TGTGCCATCAGTGAGGCAGGGTCCCTTGTCTACGAGCAGTACTTC
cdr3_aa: CAISEAGSLVYEQYF

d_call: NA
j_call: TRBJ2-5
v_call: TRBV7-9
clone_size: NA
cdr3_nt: TGTGCCAGCAGTCAAGGGGGAAGGGAGACCCAGTACTTC
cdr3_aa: CASSQGGRETQYF

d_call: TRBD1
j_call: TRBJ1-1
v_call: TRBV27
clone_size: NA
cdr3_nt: TGTGCCAGCAGTTTAGACAGGGGGTACACTGAAGCTTTCTTT
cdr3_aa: CASSLDRGYTEAFF

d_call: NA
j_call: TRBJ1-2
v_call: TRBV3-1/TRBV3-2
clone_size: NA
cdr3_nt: TGTGCCAGCAGCCAAGAAGTGAGAAGTGGCTACACCTTC
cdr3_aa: CASSQEVRSGYTF

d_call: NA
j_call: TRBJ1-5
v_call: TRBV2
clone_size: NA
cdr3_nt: TGTGCCAGCAGTGAAGCATCCGGGGTTCAGACCCAGCCCCAGCATTTT
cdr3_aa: CASSEASGVQTQPQHF

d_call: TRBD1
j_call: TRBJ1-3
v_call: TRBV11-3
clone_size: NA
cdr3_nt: TGTGCCAGCAGCGTCAGGGGGAACACCATATATTTT
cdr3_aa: CASSVRGNTIYF

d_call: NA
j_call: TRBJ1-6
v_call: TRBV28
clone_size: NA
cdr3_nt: TGTGCCAGCAGTTTAAAGGGGTCCTATAATTCACCCCTCCACTTT
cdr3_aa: CASSLKGSYNSPLHF

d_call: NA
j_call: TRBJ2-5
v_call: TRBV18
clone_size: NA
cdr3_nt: TGTGCCAGCTCTCCCGGGACACTGCCGGAGACCCAGTACTTC
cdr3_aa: CASSPGTLPETQYF

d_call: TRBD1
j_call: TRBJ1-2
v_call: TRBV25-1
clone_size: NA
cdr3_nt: TGTGCCAGCAGTACCGGGACAGGGGGGTTCCCTTACTATGGCTACACCTTC
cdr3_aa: CASSTGTGGFPYYGYTF

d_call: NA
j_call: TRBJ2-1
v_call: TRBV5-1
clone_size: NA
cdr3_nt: TGCGCCAGCAGCTTGGCCGAGTCGTTGCAGTTCTTC
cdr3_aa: CASSLAESLQFF

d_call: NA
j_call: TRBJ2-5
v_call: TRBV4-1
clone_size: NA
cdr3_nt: TGCGCCAGCAGCCTGATGGGAGAAGAGACCCAGTACTTC
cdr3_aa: CASSLMGEETQYF

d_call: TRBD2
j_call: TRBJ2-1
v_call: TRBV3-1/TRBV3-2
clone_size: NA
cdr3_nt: TGTGCCAGCAGCTTAGGGAGGGGACTAGCGGGAGGTCGGGGTGAGCAGTTCTTC
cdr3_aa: CASSLGRGLAGGRGEQFF

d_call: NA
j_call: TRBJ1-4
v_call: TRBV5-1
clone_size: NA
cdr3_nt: TGCGCCAGCAGCTCCCAGTGGGGCGATGAAAAACTGTTTTTT
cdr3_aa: CASSSQWGDEKLFF

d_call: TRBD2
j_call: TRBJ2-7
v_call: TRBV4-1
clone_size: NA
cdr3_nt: TGCGCCAGCAGCCCCCTTAGCGGGAGGGGTGACGAGCAGTACTTC
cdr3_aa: CASSPLSGRGDEQYF

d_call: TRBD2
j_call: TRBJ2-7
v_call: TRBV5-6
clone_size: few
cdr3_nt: TGTGCCAGCAGCTTGAGAGGGACTAGTTTCGACGAGCAGTACTTC
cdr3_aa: CASSLRGTSFDEQYF

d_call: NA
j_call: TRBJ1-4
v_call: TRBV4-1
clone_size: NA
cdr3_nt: TGCGCCAGCAGCCAAGGTCCCCCCCCCTGGGGGCGCCCGTCTGACGAAAAACTGTTTTTT
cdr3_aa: CASSQGPPPWGRPSDEKLFF

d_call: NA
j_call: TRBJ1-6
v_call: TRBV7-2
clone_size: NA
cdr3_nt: TGTGCCAGCAGCTTAGGCAGTGACTATAATTCACCCCTCCACTTT
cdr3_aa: CASSLGSDYNSPLHF

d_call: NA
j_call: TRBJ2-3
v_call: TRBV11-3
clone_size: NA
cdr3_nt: TGTGCCAGCAGCTCCGGACTATCCACGCCATCGCAGTATTTT
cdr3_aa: CASSSGLSTPSQYF

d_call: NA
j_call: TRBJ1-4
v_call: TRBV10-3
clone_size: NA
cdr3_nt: TGTGCCATCAGTGAGTCGTTCAGGCCGTCTAATGAAAAACTGTTTTTT
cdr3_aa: CAISESFRPSNEKLFF

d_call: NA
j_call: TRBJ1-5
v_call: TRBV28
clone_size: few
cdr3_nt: TGTGCCAGCACCTTGAGTTATCAGCCCCAGCATTTT
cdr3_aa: CASTLSYQPQHF

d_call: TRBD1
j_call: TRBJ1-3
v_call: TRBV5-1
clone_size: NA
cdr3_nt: TGCGCCAGCAGCTTCGCCGGGACAGAAGGAAACACCATATATTTT
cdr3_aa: CASSFAGTEGNTIYF

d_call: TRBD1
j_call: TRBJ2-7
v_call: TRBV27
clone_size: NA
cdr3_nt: TGTGCCAGCAGTCAAATGGGGACAGGGGGGTACTACGAGCAGTACTTC
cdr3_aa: CASSQMGTGGYYEQYF

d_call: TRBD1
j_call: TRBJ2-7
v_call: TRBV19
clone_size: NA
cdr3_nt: TGTGCCAGTAAATCGACAGGGGCCTACGAGCAGTACTTC
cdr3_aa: CASKSTGAYEQYF

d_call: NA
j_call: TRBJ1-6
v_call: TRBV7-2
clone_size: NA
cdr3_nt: TGTGCCAGCAGCTTAGGATCATTGCGGGTCTCACCCCTCCACTTT
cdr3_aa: CASSLGSLRVSPLHF

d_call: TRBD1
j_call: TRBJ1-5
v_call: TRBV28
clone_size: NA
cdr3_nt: TGTGCCAGCAGTCGTCTTCCCGGGACAGGGAATAGCAATCAGCCCCAGCATTTT
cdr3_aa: CASSRLPGTGNSNQPQHF

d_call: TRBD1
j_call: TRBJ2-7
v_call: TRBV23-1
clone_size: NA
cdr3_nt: TGCGCCAGCAGTCAACCCGGGGATCTCGAGGGTACAGGGGTGTACTACGAGCAGTACTTC
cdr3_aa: CASSQPGDLEGTGVYYEQYF

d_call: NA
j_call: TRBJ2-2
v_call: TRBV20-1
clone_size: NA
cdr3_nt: TGCAGTGCTAGTCGGCTGACGGAGGACACCGGGGAGCTGTTTTTT
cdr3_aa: CSASRLTEDTGELFF

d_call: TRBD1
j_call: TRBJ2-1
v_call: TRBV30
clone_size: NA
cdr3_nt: TGTGCCTGGCAGAGGGACAGGGGGGTTTACAATGAGCAGTTCTTC
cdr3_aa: CAWQRDRGVYNEQFF

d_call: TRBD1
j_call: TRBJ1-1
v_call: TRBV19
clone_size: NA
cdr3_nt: TGTGCCACCTACAGGGGGCTGGGAACGAACACTGAAGCTTTCTTT
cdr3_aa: CATYRGLGTNTEAFF

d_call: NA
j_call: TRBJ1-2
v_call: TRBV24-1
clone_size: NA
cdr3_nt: TGTGCCACCAGTCAGCTCGGGTTCTATGGCTACACCTTC
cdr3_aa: CATSQLGFYGYTF

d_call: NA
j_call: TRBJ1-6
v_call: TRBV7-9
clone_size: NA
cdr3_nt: TGTGCCAGCAGCTCGACGGCGGTCAATTCACCCCTCCACTTT
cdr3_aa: CASSSTAVNSPLHF

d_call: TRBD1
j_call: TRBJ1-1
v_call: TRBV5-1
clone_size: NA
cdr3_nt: TGCGCCAGCAGCTTGGAAGGACAGGGAAAGAACACTGAAGCTTTCTTT
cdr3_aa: CASSLEGQGKNTEAFF

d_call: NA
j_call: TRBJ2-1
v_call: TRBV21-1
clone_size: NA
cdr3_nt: TGTGCCAGCAGCAAAGGAGCGGCTTACAATGAGCAGTTCTTC
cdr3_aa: CASSKGAAYNEQFF

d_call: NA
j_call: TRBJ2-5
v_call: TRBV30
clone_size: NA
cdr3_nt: TGTGCCTGGAGTAGGGGGGGCGCGGAGACCCAGTACTTC
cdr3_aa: CAWSRGGAETQYF

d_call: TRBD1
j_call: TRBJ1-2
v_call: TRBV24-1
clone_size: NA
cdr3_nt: TGTGCCACCAAGACAGGGGAATTCGATGGCTACACCTTC
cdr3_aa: CATKTGEFDGYTF

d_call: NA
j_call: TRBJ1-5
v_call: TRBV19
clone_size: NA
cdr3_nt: TGTGCCAGTAGTAGGTCGGGGTATCAGCCCCAGCATTTT
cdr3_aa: CASSRSGYQPQHF

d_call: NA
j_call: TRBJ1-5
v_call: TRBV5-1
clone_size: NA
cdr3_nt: TGCGCCAGCAGCTCCGGGGGAGAGCCTAATCAGCCCCAGCATTTT
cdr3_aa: CASSSGGEPNQPQHF

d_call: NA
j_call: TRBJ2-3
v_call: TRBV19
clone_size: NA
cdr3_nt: TGTGCCAGTAGTATTTGGGCTAGCGTAAGCACAGATACGCAGTATTTT
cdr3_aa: CASSIWASVSTDTQYF

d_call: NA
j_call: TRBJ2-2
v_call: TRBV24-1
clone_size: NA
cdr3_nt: TGTGCCACGGCGGAGGCGAACACCGGGGAGCTGTTTTTT
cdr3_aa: CATAEANTGELFF

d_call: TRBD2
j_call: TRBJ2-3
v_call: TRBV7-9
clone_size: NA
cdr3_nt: TGTGCCAGCAGCTTCCAGACTAGCGGCACAGATACGCAGTATTTT
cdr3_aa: CASSFQTSGTDTQYF

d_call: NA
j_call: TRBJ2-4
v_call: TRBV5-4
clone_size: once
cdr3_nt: TGTGCCAGCAGCTTGGAACCAGCGGGCAGGGCCAAAAACATTCAGTACTTC
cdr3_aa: CASSLEPAGRAKNIQYF

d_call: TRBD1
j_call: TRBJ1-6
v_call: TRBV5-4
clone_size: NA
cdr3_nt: TGTGCCAGCAGCCCCGGACAGGGATATAATTCACCCCTCCACTTT
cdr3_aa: CASSPGQGYNSPLHF

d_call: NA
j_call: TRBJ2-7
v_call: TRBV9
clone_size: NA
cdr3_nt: TGTGCCAGCAGCGTAGACGACAGGATCTACGAGCAGTACTTC
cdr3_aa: CASSVDDRIYEQYF